The 17 T cell receptor beta chains in this list originate from one sample, sequenced in a study of naive and memory T cell subsets. Broader study findings: A few larger clonotypes appeared in naive repertoires, especially CD8, possibly memory cells re-expressing CD45RA.

Their cognate antigens are unknown. An equimolar mix of two oligonucleotides served as the beta constant-region primer for TRBC1 and TRBC2. Four rounds of PCR amplified the ligated cDNA using nested alpha and beta constant-region primers plus SP2. MiXCR was run by TCRdb on the UMI-ligation and nested PCR reads, yielding one entry per CDR3 protein. The table has around 93,000 distinct CDR3 sequences, approximately 11% seen once. Sequences were obtained from naive CD4+ T cells from blood. Source of these receptors: a human donor in good health.

The rearrangement links TRBV29-1 to TRBJ2-1; D is unclear. V dropped 2 bases and J dropped 3 bases, with 2 bases sitting between them. This CDR3 region has 11 residues. Germline lookup yields CDR1 SQVTM and CDR2 ANQGSEA. The CDR3: CSVEFYNEQFF. CDR3 DNA sequence: TGCAGCGTTGAATTCTACAATGAGCAGTTCTTC.

J is TRBJ1-5 and V is TRBV13, with D hard to call. There are 12 residues in the CDR3. The V end lost 5 bases, the J end lost 5 bases, and 7 bases lay between the germline ends. CDR1 PRHDT and CDR2 FYEKMQ come from the germline V gene (reference sequence). This chain's CDR3 is CASSPLHQPQHF. The DNA for the CDR3 is TGTGCCAGCAGCCCTCTACATCAGCCCCAGCATTTT. The variable domain in full, with the rest retrieved from reference TRBV13 and TRBJ1-5, is AAGVIQSPRHLIKEKRETATLKCYPIPRHDTVYWYQQGPGQDPQFLISFYEKMQSDKGSIPDRFSAQQFSDYHSELNMSSLELGDSALYFCASSPLHQPQHFGDGTRLSIL.

This clonotype was seen ten or more times. The chain carries TRBV20-1 and TRBJ2-5; D perhaps matches TRBD2 (5 bases). This CDR3 contains 11 residues. Germline loops: CDR1 DFQATT, CDR2 SNEGSKA (reference sequence). Trimming left V 1 base short and J 7 bases short, with 7 bases between. The CDR3 DNA is TGCAGTGCTAGAGTCCGGGGGACCCAGTACTTC. Protein sequence: CSARVRGTQYF.

There are many counts of this clonotype. The V gene is TRBV6-2 or TRBV6-3, the J gene TRBJ2-1, with TRBD2 identical over 11 bases. This CDR3 is built from 15 residues. Germline V gene sequence: CDR1 MNHEY, CDR2 SVGEGT. After removal of 6 bases from V and 1 base from J, the junction contained 2 bases not matched to a gene. CDR3 sequence reads: CASRLAGASYNEQFF. The CDR3 nucleotides read TGTGCCAGCAGACTAGCGGGGGCTTCCTACAATGAGCAGTTCTTC.

The V and J genes are TRBV29-1 and TRBJ1-1, with 8 bases aligning to TRBD1. Germline V gene sequence: CDR1 SQVTM, CDR2 ANQGSEA. The CDR3 sequence is 14 residues long. The V gene end was trimmed by 6 bases and the J gene end by 3 bases; junction bases not matched to a gene: 9. CDR3 region: CSVGLQGADTEAFF. The DNA of the CDR3 is TGCAGCGTCGGATTGCAGGGGGCGGACACTGAAGCTTTCTTT.

The V call is TRBV2, the J call TRBJ1-1; D remains ambiguous. V dropped 1 base and J dropped 1 base, with 16 bases sitting between them. Germline CDR1 SNHLY, CDR2 FYNNEI. The CDR3 loop spans 17 amino acids. The chain's CDR3 is CASSEGEHSGENTEAFF. The DNA for the CDR3 is TGTGCCAGCAGTGAAGGGGAGCATTCCGGGGAGAACACTGAAGCTTTCTTT.

The V and J genes are TRBV4-3 and TRBJ1-4; D might be TRBD1 (6 bases). CDR1 is LGHNA, CDR2 YSLEER, per germline. V was trimmed by 1 base and J by 8 bases, leaving 14 bases between them. The CDR3 totals 15 residues. CDR3 bases: TGCGCCAGCAGCCAAGGAAGGGGGATCGGGGAAAAACTGTTTTTT. Protein: CASSQGRGIGEKLFF.

The chain carries TRBV7-2 and TRBJ2-5, with 9 bases identical to TRBD2. The germline CDR1 and CDR2 sequences are SGHTA and FQGNSA. The CDR3 runs to 15 residues. With 1 base clipped from V and 4 bases from J, the junction kept 4 bases outside the gene matches. This CDR3 reads CASSLVGTSPETQYF. The CDR3, as DNA: TGTGCCAGCAGCTTAGTTGGGACTAGCCCAGAGACCCAGTACTTC.

This clonotype was detected only a few times. This chain uses TRBV12-3 or TRBV12-4 with TRBJ2-3; no definite D call. V was shortened by 5 bases and J by 10 bases, with 19 bases between the two germline ends. This CDR3 is 14 amino acids long. CDR3 DNA sequence: TGTGCCAGCAGTGACGGCACCACCGCTCGGGCGCAGTATTTT. Amino acid sequence: CASSDGTTARAQYF.

The gene calls are TRBV10-3 and TRBJ1-4; TRBD1 matches at 10 bases. J was trimmed by 6 bases and V by 3 bases; bases with no gene match: 4. The CDR3 contains 15 residues. Germline CDR1 ENHRY, CDR2 SYGVKD. The chain's CDR3 is CAISDSGQGHEKLFF. The CDR3 DNA reads as TGTGCCATCAGTGATTCGGGACAGGGGCATGAAAAACTGTTTTTT.

This clonotype was found a few times. The chain recombines TRBV6-2 or TRBV6-3 with TRBJ2-2; 7 nucleotides match TRBD2. Per germline, CDR1 MNHEY and CDR2 SVGEGT. The CDR3 runs to 16 residues. The ends lost 0 bases at V and 5 bases at J; junction bases unmatched: 6. CDR3 in amino acids: CASSYSTSPRTGELFF. CDR3 bases: TGTGCCAGCAGTTACTCGACTAGCCCGAGAACCGGGGAGCTGTTTTTT.

In this sample, this clonotype turned up many times. The rearrangement uses TRBV12-3 or TRBV12-4 and TRBJ2-3; unclear D gene. The CDR3 is made up of 16 amino acids. Between the trimmed V and J ends, which lost 5 bases and 4 bases, there was a span of 19 bases. This CDR3 is CASSLRMVGDADTQYF. The CDR3 DNA sequence: TGTGCCAGCAGTCTACGGATGGTGGGCGACGCAGATACGCAGTATTTT.

This clonotype was observed a few times. This chain connects TRBV6-1 to TRBJ1-3, with TRBD1 matching over 7 bases. The V and J ends lost 5 bases and 0 bases, in that order; junction bases with no gene match: 4. The germline V gene has CDR1 MNHNS and CDR2 SASEGT. This CDR3 is built from 15 residues. The CDR3 here is CASSPDRSSGNTIYF. The CDR3 DNA is TGTGCCAGCAGTCCGGACAGGAGCTCTGGAAACACCATATATTTT.

This rearrangement joins TRBV20-1 to TRBJ2-3; 7 nucleotides agree with TRBD1. The V and J ends lost 6 bases and 4 bases, in that order; junction bases with no gene match: 7. Germline CDR1 and CDR2: DFQATT and SNEGSKA (reference sequence). The CDR3 contains 13 residues. The CDR3 region is CSAKTGNADTQYF. CDR3 bases: TGCAGTGCCAAGACAGGGAACGCAGATACGCAGTATTTT.

The sample holds a few counts of this clonotype. The chain links TRBV20-1 to TRBJ2-3, with D perhaps matching TRBD2 (7 bases). Germline V gene data show CDR1 as DFQATT and CDR2 as SNEGSKA (reference sequence). Deletions cut 3 bases from V and 3 bases from J, with 13 bases between. The CDR3 loop spans 14 amino acids. The CDR3, as DNA: TGCAGTGCTAGTTCAAGGGGGGGGACAGATACGCAGTATTTT. Its translation is CSASSRGGTDTQYF.

This clonotype occurred a few times. This chain links TRBV21-1 with TRBJ1-2; TRBD1, the table's D call, lacks a check against the DNA. TRBV21-1 is a pseudogene locus. This CDR3 has 16 residues. The DNA of the CDR3 is TGTGCCAGCACCTTATCCAGGGAGCCCATTGGCTATGGCTACACCTTC. Its protein is CASTLSREPIGYGYTF.

This chain uses TRBV4-3 with TRBJ2-5, with TRBD2 matching 10 bases. The junction had 12 bases not matched to a gene; V was cut back by 1 base and J by 1 base. Germline V gene sequence: CDR1 LGHNA, CDR2 YSLEER. This CDR3 contains 19 residues. The CDR3 DNA follows: TGCGCCAGCAGCCAAGTCACTAGAGCGGGAGGGGGGCTCCAAGAGACCCAGTACTTC. It yields the protein CASSQVTRAGGGLQETQYF.